Below are 27 T cell receptor beta chains sequenced from a single sample in a study of early T cells in non-severe SARS-CoV-2 infection. TCRdb ran MiXCR on the 5' RACE reads and lists one entry per CDR3 protein. Of tens of thousands of distinct CDR3 sequences in the sample, more than 8.5% are singletons; the top ten hold roughly 18%. Sequenced material: whole blood. Source of these receptors: an adult who was a healthcare worker with PCR-confirmed SARS-CoV-2 infection or an uninfected control (not recorded which).

This clonotype is medium-sized (0.01 to 0.1%) in the sample. The rearrangement uses TRBV6-2 or TRBV6-3 and TRBJ2-5, with D perhaps TRBD1 (5 bases). The V and J ends lost 8 bases and 0 bases respectively, with 10 bases between them. The CDR3 has 13 residues. The germline V gene has CDR1 MNHEY and CDR2 SVGEGT. The CDR3 coding sequence is TGTGCCAGCGGAACAGGTGACCAAGAGACCCAGTACTTC. Translation: CASGTGDQETQYF.

This clonotype appeared many times. DNA of the CDR3: TGTGCCAGCAGTCCCCAAACCGGGGAGCTGTTTTTT. It specifies CASSPQTGELFF. This chain links TRBV6-2 or TRBV6-3 with TRBJ2-2; D remains unclear. The CDR3 has 12 residues. Germline V gene lookup returns CDR1 MNHEY and CDR2 SVGEGT. Trimming shortened V by 5 bases and J by 5 bases, and 6 bases separated the two germline ends.

This clonotype appeared a few times. The chain couples TRBV7-9 to TRBJ1-4; D may be TRBD1 (6 bases). Trimming removed 2 bases from V and 5 bases from J, with 6 bases in between. The germline gives CDR1 SEHNR, CDR2 FQNEAQ (reference sequence). The CDR3 contains 13 residues. CDR3 region: CASSLRGNEKLFF. The CDR3 coding sequence is TGTGCCAGCAGCTTAAGGGGGAATGAAAAACTGTTTTTT.

The sample holds many counts of this clonotype. The chain has TRBV3-1 and TRBJ1-4, with 9 bases lining up with TRBD1. Germline V lookup: CDR1 LGHDT, CDR2 YNNKEL (reference sequence). CDR3 length: 16 residues. The J segment lost 5 bases and the V segment lost 4 bases, leaving 8 bases of the junction unmatched. CDR3 bases: TGTGCCAGCAGCCCCCCGGCCGGGACAGGGAATGAAAAACTGTTTTTT. Residues: CASSPPAGTGNEKLFF.

This chain joins TRBV4-3 and TRBJ2-5; D not certain. The CDR3 sequence is 13 residues long. V was clipped by 2 bases and J by 1 base, with 5 bases between them. CDR1 and CDR2 from the germline V gene are LGHNA and YSLEER. CDR3 in amino acids: CASSQHGQETQYF. The CDR3 nucleotides are TGCGCCAGCAGCCAACACGGCCAAGAGACCCAGTACTTC.

This clonotype was counted ten times or more. The chain uses TRBV4-2 and TRBJ2-2, with 8 bases that match TRBD2. From germline, CDR1 is LGHNA and CDR2 YNFKEQ. V dropped 1 base and J dropped 5; count of bases not matched to a gene: 6. This CDR3 is built from 16 residues. CDR3 sequence (DNA): TGTGCCAGCAGCCAAGGTGTGTTAGCGGGAACCGGGGAGCTGTTTTTT. It specifies CASSQGVLAGTGELFF.

This clonotype has ten or more counts. This chain links TRBV7-9 with TRBJ2-7; 10 nucleotides match TRBD1. Germline loops: CDR1 SEHNR, CDR2 FQNEAQ (reference sequence). The junction had 6 bases not matched to a gene; V was cut back by 5 bases and J by 5 bases. The CDR3 contains 14 residues. The CDR3 DNA is TGTGCCAGCAGCAGCCGGGACAGGGGCCACGAGCAGTACTTC. Translated, it gives CASSSRDRGHEQYF.

This clonotype was observed a handful of times. The chain uses TRBV20-1 and TRBJ2-7, with D tentatively TRBD1 (6 bases). V gave up 3 bases and J gave up 5 bases, with 20 bases separating them. In germline, CDR1 is DFQATT, CDR2 SNEGSKA (reference sequence). The CDR3 has 15 residues. Written as DNA, the CDR3 is TGCAGTGCTAGTACCCCGCAGGGGCGGTTCCACGAGCAGTACTTC. Its protein is CSASTPQGRFHEQYF.

This clonotype was counted many times. The chain links TRBV12-5 to TRBJ2-7; D not resolved. V dropped 0 bases and J dropped 2 bases, with 2 bases sitting between them. Germline V lookup: CDR1 LGHNT, CDR2 FRNRAP. The CDR3 length is 12 residues. CDR3 in amino acids: CASGLVTYEQYF. CDR3 coding DNA: TGTGCTAGTGGTTTGGTGACCTACGAGCAGTACTTC. The full variable domain, completed using reference TRBV12-5 and TRBJ2-7, is DARVTQTPRHKVTEMGQEVTMRCQPILGHNTVFWYRQTMMQGLELLAYFRNRAPLDDSGMPKDRFSAEMPDATLATLKIQPSEPRDSAVYFCASGLVTYEQYFGPGTRLTVT.

This clonotype showed up many times. This sequence joins TRBV12-3 or TRBV12-4 and TRBJ1-1; D call uncertain. The V gene lost 3 bases and the J gene lost 2 bases, with 7 bases spanning the gap. The CDR3 is 13 residues long. In nucleotides, the CDR3 is TGTGCCAGCAGTTTCAGTCCCAACACTGAAGCTTTCTTT. Its translation is CASSFSPNTEAFF.

This clonotype has ten or more counts. This chain joins TRBV25-1 and TRBJ2-7; maybe TRBD2 (5 bases). The CDR3 has 13 amino acids. Germline V gene lookup returns CDR1 MGHDK and CDR2 SYGVNS. V was cut by 5 bases and J by 3 bases, with 11 bases left in between. The CDR3 sequence: CASSYAGLYEQYF. Here the CDR3 DNA reads TGTGCCAGCAGTTATGCAGGACTCTACGAGCAGTACTTC.

The sample holds many counts of this clonotype. V and J are TRBV10-3 and TRBJ2-3, with 13 bases matching TRBD2. Losses at the gene ends were 6 bases for V and 4 bases for J; bases not matched to a gene: 7. CDR1 and CDR2 from the germline V gene are ENHRY and SYGVKD. The CDR3 runs to 16 residues. As DNA, the CDR3 is TGTGCCATCAGACCCGGACTAGCGGGAGTCCCAGATACGCAGTATTTT. Its translation: CAIRPGLAGVPDTQYF.

This clonotype was recorded a few times. The V call is TRBV7-9, the J call TRBJ1-4; 7 bases are a match to TRBD1. The V segment lost 5 bases and the J segment 7 bases; nucleotides outside the gene matches: 10. From germline, CDR1 is SEHNR and CDR2 FQNEAQ (reference sequence). CDR3 length: 15 residues. CDR3 DNA sequence: TGTGCCAGCAGCCACAATCGACAGGGTGGTGAAAAACTGTTTTTT. It translates to CASSHNRQGGEKLFF. The complete variable domain, with remaining parts taken from reference TRBV7-9 and TRBJ1-4, reads DTGVSQNPRHKITKRGQNVTFRCDPISEHNRLYWYRQTLGQGPEFLTYFQNEAQLEKSRLLSDRFSAERPKGSFSTLEIQRTEQGDSAMYLCASSHNRQGGEKLFFGSGTQLSVL.

The chain has TRBV29-1 and TRBJ2-1; 10 positions agree with TRBD2. The V gene's germline CDR1 is SQVTM and CDR2 ANQGSEA. CDR3 length: 14 residues. Trimming at V came to 4 bases and at J to 5 bases, leaving 5 bases not matched to a gene. CDR3 in amino acids: CSVARLAGDNEQFF. The CDR3 DNA reads as TGCAGCGTTGCGCGCCTAGCGGGAGACAATGAGCAGTTCTTC.

This clonotype is medium-sized within its sample. The genes are TRBV15 and TRBJ2-7; no firm D call. The CDR3 sequence is 17 residues long. Trimming left V 3 bases short and J 4 bases short, with 22 bases between. Germline CDR1 is LNHNV and CDR2 is YYDKDF (reference sequence). The CDR3 DNA is TGTGCCACCAGCAGGCTTCAAACCGACGTTCCGTGGTACGAGCAGTACTTC. Its protein product is CATSRLQTDVPWYEQYF.

In this sample, this clonotype turned up many times. The chain recombines TRBV3-1 with TRBJ2-1; no reliable D call. The V gene lost 0 bases and the J gene lost 7 bases, with 4 bases spanning the gap. This CDR3 contains 12 residues. Per germline, CDR1 LGHDT and CDR2 YNNKEL (reference sequence). This CDR3 reads CASSQDGNEQFF. The CDR3 nucleotides read TGTGCCAGCAGCCAAGATGGGAATGAGCAGTTCTTC.

This clonotype was counted ten times or more. The V call is TRBV27, the J call TRBJ1-4, with 8 positions matching TRBD1. Per germline, CDR1 MNHEY and CDR2 SMNVEV (reference sequence). The CDR3 consists of 16 residues. V lost 1 base and J lost 7; bases outside the gene matches: 8. The DNA for the CDR3 is TGTGCCAGCAGTTTATTTCGTAGGACAGGGAGTGAAAAACTGTTTTTT. Its protein is CASSLFRRTGSEKLFF.

At least ten counts were recorded for this clonotype. This chain connects TRBV15 to TRBJ2-7; 8 nucleotides align to TRBD1. This CDR3 comprises 15 residues. CDR1 LNHNV and CDR2 YYDKDF come from the germline V gene (reference sequence). The V and J ends lost 2 bases and 5 bases, in that order; junction bases with no gene match: 8. CDR3 loop: CATSRSGQGMNEQYF. The CDR3 DNA sequence: TGTGCCACCAGCAGATCCGGACAGGGAATGAACGAGCAGTACTTC.

Only a few counts were recorded for this clonotype. The chain is built from TRBV7-3 and TRBJ2-1, with D perhaps matching TRBD1 (6 bases). The CDR3 length is 14 residues. Looked up from germline, CDR1 is SGHTA and CDR2 is FQGTGA. V lost 5 bases and J lost 7, with 15 bases in between. The CDR3 is CASSHGQRKNEQFF. The CDR3 bases are TGTGCCAGCAGCCACGGACAGAGGAAGAATGAGCAGTTCTTC.

Ten or more counts support this clonotype. The chain couples TRBV11-2 to TRBJ2-7; D is unclear. V lost 1 base and J lost 0, with 10 bases in between. From germline, CDR1 is SGHAT and CDR2 FQNNGV. The CDR3 covers 15 residues. This CDR3 reads CASSLGATPSYEQYF. DNA of the CDR3: TGTGCCAGCAGCTTAGGGGCCACCCCCTCCTACGAGCAGTACTTC.

V gene TRBV28 combines with J gene TRBJ2-1; TRBD1 or TRBD2 may be the D gene (5 bases each). The CDR3 is 11 amino acids. Per the germline V gene, CDR1 is MDHEN and CDR2 is SYDVKM. The ends were cut back, 6 bases at V and 9 bases at J, with 9 bases in the middle. The DNA for the CDR3 is TGTGCCAGCAGGACAGAGGGTGAGCAGTTCTTC. It yields the protein CASRTEGEQFF.

CDR3 residues: CSAAGTSGSRTDTQYF. CDR3 bases: TGCAGCGCAGCCGGGACTAGCGGGTCGCGCACAGATACGCAGTATTTT. The rearrangement uses TRBV29-1 and TRBJ2-3; 12 bases agree with TRBD2. CDR1 and CDR2 from the germline V gene are SQVTM and ANQGSEA. CDR3 length equals 16 residues. V gave up 7 bases and J gave up 1 base; unmatched junction bases: 9.

This clonotype showed up many times. V usage is TRBV12-3 or TRBV12-4 and J usage is TRBJ2-1, with D perhaps matching TRBD1 or TRBD2 (6 bases each). The ends were cut back, 0 bases at V and 7 bases at J, with 10 bases in the middle. CDR3 length equals 14 residues. The CDR3 here is CASSLATGRNEQFF. The DNA for the CDR3 is TGTGCCAGCAGTTTAGCTACAGGGAGGAATGAGCAGTTCTTC.

This clonotype was seen a few times. In DNA form, the CDR3 reads TGCAGTGCTCCCCGGACGGGCCAGCAGTACTTC. Protein product: CSAPRTGQQYF. This chain connects TRBV20-1 to TRBJ2-7, with D unclear. The CDR3 length is 11 residues. Trimming pared 5 bases from V and 8 bases from J, leaving 13 bases between. CDR1 and CDR2 (germline): DFQATT, SNEGSKA (reference sequence).

CDR3 nucleotides: TGCAGTGCTAGAGATCTGGGAGAGACCCAGTACTTC. It translates to CSARDLGETQYF. The rearrangement uses TRBV20-1 and TRBJ2-5; no clear D gene. Per the germline V gene, CDR1 is DFQATT and CDR2 is SNEGSKA (reference sequence). There are 12 residues in the CDR3. Trimming left V 0 bases short and J 4 bases short, with 6 bases between.

This clonotype was counted ten times or more. The V and J genes are TRBV24-1 and TRBJ1-1; no clear D gene. V lost 3 bases to trimming and J lost 6 bases, with 7 bases between them. Germline V gives CDR1 KGHDR, CDR2 SFDVKD. The CDR3 sequence is 12 residues long. The CDR3 sequence: CATSDGRSEAFF. As DNA, the CDR3 is TGTGCCACCAGTGATGGAAGGTCTGAAGCTTTCTTT.

The chain has TRBV27 and TRBJ2-5; D may be TRBD1 (6 bases). The CDR3 loop spans 14 amino acids. With 2 bases removed from V and 7 bases from J, the gap between germline ends came to 14 bases. Germline V CDR1 and CDR2: MNHEY, SMNVEV (reference sequence). In DNA form, the CDR3 reads TGTGCCAGCAGTTTACCTCACCTAGGGGGGACCCAGTACTTC. It translates to CASSLPHLGGTQYF.